This TCR beta chain originates from a study of cytomegalovirus exposure and HLA in healthy donors. Study background: One earlier analysis, a look at about 179 million T cells, found some 110 million unique TCR beta sequences.

V lost 8 bases, J lost 3 bases, and 6 bases lay in between. This CDR3 is 11 amino acids long. The germline gives CDR1 SGHTA, CDR2 FQGNSA. Donors likely had unrecorded immune exposures despite being nominally healthy when sampled. Primers: 60 Vbeta forward and 13 Jbeta reverse. Data came from immunoSEQ multiplex PCR; TCRdb stores just in-frame clones and leaves some out. The repertoire holds about 250,000 clones, with 80% as singletons. This rearrangement joins TRBV7-2 to TRBJ2-3; D gene unclear. The sample taken for sequencing was PBMCs. The receptor was isolated from a girl aged 2 to 9 in good health and CMV-seronegative. In nucleotides, the CDR3 is TGTGCCAGCGGTACTACAGATACGCAGTATTTT. This gives the protein CASGTTDTQYF.